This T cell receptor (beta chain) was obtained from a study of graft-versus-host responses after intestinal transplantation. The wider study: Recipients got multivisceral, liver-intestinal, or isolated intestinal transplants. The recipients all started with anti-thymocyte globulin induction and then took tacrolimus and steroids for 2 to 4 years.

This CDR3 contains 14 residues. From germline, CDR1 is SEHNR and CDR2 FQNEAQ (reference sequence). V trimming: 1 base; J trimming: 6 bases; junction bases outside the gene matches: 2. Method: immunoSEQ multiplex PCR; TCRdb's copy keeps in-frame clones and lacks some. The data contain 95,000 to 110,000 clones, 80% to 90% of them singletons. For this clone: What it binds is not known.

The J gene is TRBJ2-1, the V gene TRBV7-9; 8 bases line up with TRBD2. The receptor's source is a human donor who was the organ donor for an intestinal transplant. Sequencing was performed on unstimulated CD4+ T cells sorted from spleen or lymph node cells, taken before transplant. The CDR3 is CASSLELAGNEQFF. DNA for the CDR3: TGTGCCAGCAGCTTAGAGCTAGCGGGCAATGAGCAGTTCTTC.